The 18 T cell receptor beta chains below were found in one sample sequenced in a study of blood T cell repertoires in COVID-19. Produced via immunoSEQ multiplex PCR; TCRdb's table is partial and in-frame only. The data show some 93,000 clones, approximately 86% seen once. Sequenced sample: peripheral blood. These receptors were collected from a woman of 80 years or more with acute or convalescent COVID-19.

V usage is TRBV18 and J usage is TRBJ2-7; D gene uncertain. Germline CDR1 is KGHSH and CDR2 is LQKENI. Trimming shortened V by 6 bases and J by 7 bases, and 10 bases separated the two germline ends. The CDR3 is 11 amino acids. In nucleotides, the CDR3 is TGTGCCAGCTCCCCCGGTCTGGAGCAGTACTTC. This encodes CASSPGLEQYF.

The genes are TRBV6-5 and TRBJ2-7, with D possibly being TRBD2 (6 bases). Deletions cut 0 bases from V and 6 bases from J, with 15 bases between. This CDR3 is 15 amino acids long. From germline, CDR1 is MNHEY and CDR2 SVGAGI. The CDR3 bases are TGTGCCAGCAGTTACTCCCGGGACGGGGGATCCGAGCAGTACTTC. Its translation: CASSYSRDGGSEQYF.

V usage is TRBV19 and J usage is TRBJ1-2, with a possible D match to TRBD1 (5 bases). This CDR3 has 13 amino acids. Looked up from germline, CDR1 is LNHDA and CDR2 is SQIVND (reference sequence). The V end lost 2 bases, the J end lost 5 bases, and 9 bases lay between the germline ends. CDR3: CASSITGNYGYTF. The CDR3 nucleotides read TGTGCCAGTAGTATAACAGGCAATTATGGCTACACCTTC.

The chain has TRBV9 and TRBJ2-6, with 12 bases identical to TRBD1. Germline assignment: CDR1 SGDLS and CDR2 YYNGEE. The junction had 9 bases not matched to a gene; V was cut back by 2 bases and J by 0 bases. There are 20 residues in the CDR3. As DNA, the CDR3 is TGTGCCAGCAGCGTGCGGGACAGGGGGCTCTCGCGCTCTGGGGCCAACGTCCTGACTTTC. Amino acid sequence: CASSVRDRGLSRSGANVLTF.

The chain uses TRBV2 and TRBJ2-2, with 9 bases fitting TRBD1. CDR3 length equals 11 residues. Germline V gives CDR1 SNHLY, CDR2 FYNNEI. The J segment lost 16 bases and the V segment lost 5 bases, leaving 5 bases of the junction unmatched. CDR3: CASSSGQGRFF. Written as DNA, the CDR3 is TGTGCCAGCAGTTCAGGACAGGGGAGGTTTTTT. The full variable domain, in which reference TRBV2 and TRBJ2-2 provide the parts outside the CDR3, is EPEVTQTPSHQVTQMGQEVILRCVPISNHLYFYWYRQILGQKVEFLVSFYNNEISEKSEIFDDQFSVERPDGSNFTLKIRSTKLEDSAMYFCASSSGQGRFFGEGSRLTVL.

The chain employs TRBV6-5 and TRBJ1-4; weak D call: TRBD1 (5 bases). V lost 5 bases and J 2 bases, leaving 9 bases between the germline ends. The CDR3 extends over 14 amino acids. CDR1 MNHEY and CDR2 SVGAGI come from the germline V gene. The CDR3 is CASSRQPTNEKLFF. The CDR3 DNA reads as TGTGCCAGCAGTAGACAGCCTACTAATGAAAAACTGTTTTTT.

In this sample, this clone turned up once. The chain recombines TRBV30 with TRBJ2-7; 9 nucleotides line up with TRBD2. The J segment lost 4 bases and the V segment lost 0 bases, leaving 10 bases of the junction unmatched. This CDR3 region has 16 residues. Germline V gene lookup returns CDR1 GTSNPN and CDR2 SVGIG (reference sequence). The CDR3 bases are TGTGCCTGGAGTGTACAAAGCGGGGGGAAATTATACGAGCAGTACTTC. Protein sequence: CAWSVQSGGKLYEQYF.

This rearrangement joins TRBV2 to TRBJ2-7; TRBD1 agrees at 8 bases. J was trimmed by 3 bases and V by 4 bases; bases with no gene match: 8. The CDR3 has 15 amino acids. Germline V lookup: CDR1 SNHLY, CDR2 FYNNEI. CDR3 in DNA: TGTGCCAGCAGTGGCCCGAGACAGGGGCTCTACGAGCAGTACTTC. Amino acid sequence: CASSGPRQGLYEQYF.

This sequence joins TRBV19 and TRBJ1-2; D is undetermined. Germline V gene data show CDR1 as LNHDA and CDR2 as SQIVND (reference sequence). CDR3 length equals 11 residues. V gave up 2 bases and J gave up 6 bases, with 4 bases separating them. The CDR3 nucleotides are TGTGCCAGTAGTATAACAAATGGCTACACCTTC. Amino acids: CASSITNGYTF. Based on the CDR3 plus reference TRBV19 and TRBJ1-2, the full variable domain is DGGITQSPKYLFRKEGQNVTLSCEQNLNHDAMYWYRQDPGQGLRLIYYSQIVNDFQKGDIAEGYSVSREKKESFPLTVTSAQKNPTAFYLCASSITNGYTFGSGTRLTVV.

The gene calls are TRBV6-5 and TRBJ1-2; 7 nucleotides line up with TRBD1. J gave up 6 bases and V 6 bases, and 10 bases lay outside the gene matches. Germline assignment: CDR1 MNHEY and CDR2 SVGAGI. CDR3 length: 14 residues. The CDR3 DNA reads TGTGCCAGCAGGGGGGTGCAGGGGGTTAATGGCTACACCTTC. Its protein is CASRGVQGVNGYTF.

The chain employs TRBV5-1 and TRBJ2-2, with 8 positions matching TRBD1. The CDR3 length is 15 residues. After removal of 4 bases from V and 3 bases from J, the junction contained 5 bases not matched to a gene. The germline gives CDR1 SGHRS, CDR2 YFSETQ. CDR3 sequence: CASSLLDRDTGELFF. The DNA for the CDR3 is TGCGCCAGCAGCCTTCTGGACAGGGACACCGGGGAGCTGTTTTTT.

The chain links TRBV19 to TRBJ2-7; possibly TRBD2 for D (6 bases). Trimming left V 5 bases short and J 3 bases short, with 14 bases between. The CDR3 is 14 amino acids. The V gene's germline CDR1 is LNHDA and CDR2 SQIVND (reference sequence). This chain's CDR3 is CASSLGRPYYEQYF. DNA for the CDR3: TGTGCCAGTAGTTTGGGGAGGCCCTACTACGAGCAGTACTTC.

The count of this clone is one. The chain links TRBV18 to TRBJ2-1; the match to TRBD2 covers 12 bases. J was trimmed by 4 bases and V by 0 bases; bases with no gene match: 4. This CDR3 region has 17 residues. Germline CDR1 reads KGHSH; CDR2 reads LQKENI. The CDR3 protein is CASSPPGGLAGYNEQFF. The CDR3 DNA reads TGTGCCAGCTCACCACCGGGGGGACTAGCGGGTTACAATGAGCAGTTCTTC.

This clone was recorded a few times. The rearrangement joins TRBV19 to TRBJ1-1; D is ambiguous. This CDR3 region has 12 residues. Trimming left V 5 bases short and J 4 bases short, with 8 bases between. Germline assignment: CDR1 LNHDA and CDR2 SQIVND (reference sequence). CDR3 sequence (DNA): TGTGCCAGTAGTTTTCTAGCCACTGAAGCTTTCTTT. It specifies CASSFLATEAFF.

The rearrangement uses TRBV6-5 and TRBJ1-2; the D gene is possibly TRBD1 (6 bases). The ends were cut back, 2 bases at V and 8 bases at J, with 15 bases in the middle. CDR1 is MNHEY, CDR2 SVGAGI, per germline. The CDR3 contains 14 residues. The CDR3 DNA reads as TGTGCCAGCAGTTACGCAGGGGAGATAGGAGGCTACACCTTC. This encodes CASSYAGEIGGYTF.

This clone is a singleton in its sample. The chain joins TRBV5-4 to TRBJ2-5, with D uncertain. The CDR3 is made up of 14 amino acids. Germline assignment: CDR1 SGHNT and CDR2 YYREEE (reference sequence). V lost 2 bases to trimming and J lost 0 bases, with 8 bases between them. This chain's CDR3 is CASSLRTNQETQYF. CDR3 DNA sequence: TGTGCCAGCAGCTTACGTACTAACCAAGAGACCCAGTACTTC.

This clone occurred a few times. The CDR3 coding sequence is TGCGCCAGCAGCTTGCAAGGGACAGGGGGGACTAATGAAAAACTGTTTTTT. Translation: CASSLQGTGGTNEKLFF. The chain employs TRBV5-1 and TRBJ1-4; 11 positions agree with TRBD1. V lost 1 base to trimming and J lost 2 bases; unmatched junction nucleotides: 4. Germline CDR1 reads SGHRS; CDR2 reads YFSETQ. The CDR3 has 17 amino acids.

This rearrangement joins TRBV6-5 to TRBJ2-1; 9 bases are shared with TRBD1. CDR1 and CDR2 from the germline V gene are MNHEY and SVGAGI. J gave up 8 bases and V 9 bases, and 14 bases lay outside the gene matches. This CDR3 spans 15 amino acids. CDR3 protein: CASKASGTGLHEQFF. The CDR3, as DNA: TGTGCCAGTAAAGCCTCCGGGACAGGGCTGCATGAGCAGTTCTTC.